This T cell receptor beta chain was sequenced in a study of T cell changes during pregnancy in multiple sclerosis. Sequenced by immunoSEQ multiplex PCR; TCRdb stores in-frame clones only, minus some. The repertoire consists of tens of thousands of clones, with less than 90% occurring once and the leading ten covering about 0.41%. With V trimmed by 1 base and J by 3 bases, 4 bases remained unmatched. Germline lookup yields CDR1 SGHTA and CDR2 FQGTGA. This CDR3 has 15 amino acids. This clonotype was obtained from a female donor with multiple sclerosis, enrolled in a pregnancy study. Sequenced here: CD4+ T cells from peripheral blood mononuclear cells, sampled in the third trimester of pregnancy. The chain carries TRBV7-3 and TRBJ2-7; 9 bases map to TRBD2. The DNA of the CDR3 is TGTGCCAGCAGCTTAAATAGCGGGGGATTCTACGAGCAGTACTTC. Residues: CASSLNSGGFYEQYF.